Listed below are T cell receptor beta chains from one sample, sequenced in a study of CD8+ T cells in alopecia areata. Using immunoSEQ multiplex PCR, the repertoire was profiled, and TCRdb retains in-frame clones only, with some absent. The table includes 150,000 to 200,000 clones, 59% detected once. Sequences were derived from CD4+ T cells sorted from blood, sampled at week 0. Receptors were obtained from a human donor with alopecia areata. CDR3s include the opening cysteine and the closing phenylalanine or tryptophan. The D gene is left open where the match is weak. A row's size may be missing; if present it is once, few, many or a size class.

abundance: once; v_gene: TRBV29-1; j_gene: TRBJ2-5; d_gene: TRBD2; CDR3aa: CSVEGGRTSGGPETQYF; CDR3nt: TGCAGCGTTGAAGGTGGGAGGACTAGCGGGGGACCGGAGACCCAGTACTTC
abundance: .; v_gene: TRBV6-5; j_gene: TRBJ2-7; d_gene: TRBD2; CDR3aa: CASSYGRGGLWAEQYF; CDR3nt: TGTGCCAGCAGTTACGGGCGGGGGGGCTTATGGGCCGAGCAGTACTTC
abundance: few; v_gene: TRBV30; j_gene: TRBJ2-1; d_gene: .; CDR3aa: CAWSVGLEGEQFF; CDR3nt: TGTGCCTGGAGTGTTGGTTTGGAGGGAGAGCAGTTCTTC
abundance: .; v_gene: TRBV18; j_gene: TRBJ2-3; d_gene: TRBD2; CDR3aa: CASSRRLAGVTDTQYF; CDR3nt: TGTGCCAGCTCACGTAGACTAGCGGGGGTCACAGATACGCAGTATTTT
abundance: few; v_gene: TRBV30; j_gene: TRBJ2-3; d_gene: TRBD1; CDR3aa: CAWSPRDSRTDTQYF; CDR3nt: TGTGCCTGGAGTCCCCGGGACAGTCGCACAGATACGCAGTATTTT
abundance: once; v_gene: TRBV19; j_gene: TRBJ1-2; d_gene: .; CDR3aa: CASTPKGINYGYTF; CDR3nt: TGTGCCAGTACCCCAAAAGGGATTAACTATGGCTACACCTTC
abundance: .; v_gene: TRBV2; j_gene: TRBJ1-4; d_gene: TRBD1; CDR3aa: CASWGQPPGELFF; CDR3nt: TGTGCCAGCTGGGGACAGCCGCCCGGCGAACTGTTTTTT
abundance: few; v_gene: TRBV7-9; j_gene: TRBJ1-5; d_gene: .; CDR3aa: CASSSTGNRNQPQHF; CDR3nt: TGTGCCAGCAGCTCTACAGGGAACCGCAATCAGCCCCAGCATTTT
abundance: few; v_gene: TRBV9; j_gene: TRBJ2-5; d_gene: TRBD2; CDR3aa: CASSRSGGAVETQYF; CDR3nt: TGTGCCAGCAGCAGAAGCGGGGGGGCCGTGGAGACCCAGTACTTC
abundance: once; v_gene: TRBV2; j_gene: TRBJ1-2; d_gene: .; CDR3aa: CASSFRRDYGYTF; CDR3nt: TGTGCCAGCAGTTTTCGACGGGACTATGGCTACACCTTC
abundance: few; v_gene: TRBV4-2; j_gene: TRBJ1-1; d_gene: .; CDR3aa: CASSQDLGTGAFF; CDR3nt: TGTGCCAGCAGCCAAGATTTAGGGACGGGGGCTTTCTTT
abundance: few; v_gene: TRBV11-2; j_gene: TRBJ1-3; d_gene: .; CDR3aa: CASSSRVAQVSGNTIYF; CDR3nt: TGTGCCAGCAGCTCTAGGGTTGCACAGGTCTCTGGAAACACCATATATTTT
abundance: .; v_gene: TRBV30; j_gene: TRBJ1-5; d_gene: .; CDR3aa: CAWSVLDGLGNQPQHF; CDR3nt: TGTGCCTGGAGTGTTCTGGACGGGTTGGGCAATCAGCCCCAGCATTTT
abundance: .; v_gene: TRBV6-5; j_gene: TRBJ1-1; d_gene: TRBD1; CDR3aa: CASRPNRGFITEAFF; CDR3nt: TGTGCCAGCAGACCAAACAGGGGTTTTATCACTGAAGCTTTCTTT
abundance: .; v_gene: TRBV2; j_gene: TRBJ1-5; d_gene: .; CDR3aa: CASKDSNQPQHF; CDR3nt: TGTGCCAGCAAGGACAGTAATCAGCCCCAGCATTTT
abundance: .; v_gene: TRBV29-1; j_gene: TRBJ2-1; d_gene: .; CDR3aa: CSVDGQGAHNEQFF; CDR3nt: TGCAGCGTTGATGGGCAGGGTGCCCACAATGAGCAGTTCTTC
abundance: .; v_gene: TRBV25-1; j_gene: TRBJ2-2; d_gene: .; CDR3aa: CASSPPKGTFANTGELFF; CDR3nt: TGTGCCAGCAGTCCACCGAAGGGTACCTTCGCGAACACCGGGGAGCTGTTTTTT
abundance: .; v_gene: TRBV18; j_gene: TRBJ1-6; d_gene: .; CDR3aa: CASSPSQDSPLHF; CDR3nt: TGTGCCAGCTCACCCTCTCAGGATTCACCCCTCCACTTT
abundance: .; v_gene: TRBV5-6; j_gene: TRBJ1-6; d_gene: TRBD1; CDR3aa: CASKYQGAEASPLHF; CDR3nt: TGTGCCAGCAAATACCAGGGGGCCGAAGCTTCACCCCTCCACTTT
abundance: .; v_gene: TRBV13; j_gene: TRBJ1-2; d_gene: .; CDR3aa: CASSLRDYGYTF; CDR3nt: TGTGCCAGCAGCTTAAGGGACTATGGCTACACCTTC
abundance: few; v_gene: TRBV29-1; j_gene: TRBJ2-7; d_gene: .; CDR3aa: CSALGRRDGYEQYF; CDR3nt: TGCAGCGCTTTAGGGCGCAGGGACGGCTACGAGCAGTACTTC
abundance: .; v_gene: TRBV5-6; j_gene: TRBJ1-2; d_gene: .; CDR3aa: CASSLVPLNYGYTF; CDR3nt: TGTGCCAGCAGCTTGGTTCCGCTGAATTATGGCTACACCTTC
abundance: .; v_gene: TRBV29-1; j_gene: TRBJ1-4; d_gene: .; CDR3aa: CSVPGGEKLFF; CDR3nt: TGCAGCGTTCCCGGGGGTGAAAAACTGTTTTTT
abundance: .; v_gene: TRBV7-9; j_gene: TRBJ1-5; d_gene: TRBD1; CDR3aa: CASSGQANQPQHF; CDR3nt: TGTGCCAGCAGCGGACAGGCAAATCAGCCCCAGCATTTT
abundance: few; v_gene: TRBV2; j_gene: TRBJ2-1; d_gene: TRBD2; CDR3aa: CASKTSGGAREQFF; CDR3nt: TGTGCCAGCAAGACTAGCGGGGGGGCCAGGGAGCAGTTCTTC
abundance: .; v_gene: TRBV29-1; j_gene: TRBJ1-4; d_gene: .; CDR3aa: CSVRNEKLFF; CDR3nt: TGCAGCGTGAGAAATGAAAAACTGTTTTTT
abundance: few; v_gene: TRBV25-1; j_gene: TRBJ2-7; d_gene: .; CDR3aa: CASSTDTYEQYF; CDR3nt: TGTGCCAGCAGCACAGATACCTACGAGCAGTACTTC
abundance: few; v_gene: TRBV19; j_gene: TRBJ1-1; d_gene: .; CDR3aa: CASSQNTEAFF; CDR3nt: TGTGCCAGTAGTCAGAACACTGAAGCTTTCTTT
abundance: .; v_gene: TRBV23-1; j_gene: TRBJ2-7; d_gene: TRBD1; CDR3aa: CASPQRRDRIHEQYF; CDR3nt: TGCGCCTCTCCCCAAAGGCGGGACAGGATCCACGAGCAGTACTTC
abundance: few; v_gene: TRBV29-1; j_gene: TRBJ1-1; d_gene: .; CDR3aa: CSGADRNTEAFF; CDR3nt: TGCAGCGGGGCTGACAGGAACACTGAAGCTTTCTTT
abundance: few; v_gene: TRBV29-1; j_gene: TRBJ2-5; d_gene: .; CDR3aa: CSVAPEETQYF; CDR3nt: TGCAGCGTTGCGCCCGAAGAGACCCAGTACTTC
abundance: .; v_gene: TRBV7-9; j_gene: TRBJ1-2; d_gene: TRBD1; CDR3aa: CASSFSAGGGYGYTF; CDR3nt: TGTGCCAGCAGCTTCTCAGCAGGGGGCGGATATGGCTACACCTTC
abundance: .; v_gene: TRBV30; j_gene: TRBJ2-3; d_gene: .; CDR3aa: CAWSKDTDTQYF; CDR3nt: TGTGCCTGGAGTAAGGACACAGATACGCAGTATTTT
abundance: .; v_gene: TRBV13; j_gene: TRBJ1-1; d_gene: .; CDR3aa: CASSLGETGFRAFF; CDR3nt: TGTGCCAGCAGCTTAGGGGAGACAGGTTTTAGGGCTTTCTTT
abundance: .; v_gene: TRBV9; j_gene: TRBJ1-4; d_gene: TRBD1; CDR3aa: CASSPHRGNEKLFF; CDR3nt: TGTGCCAGCAGCCCGCACAGGGGTAATGAAAAACTGTTTTTT
abundance: .; v_gene: TRBV2; j_gene: TRBJ2-5; d_gene: .; CDR3aa: CASSEVETQYF; CDR3nt: TGTGCCAGCAGTGAGGTAGAGACCCAGTACTTC
abundance: .; v_gene: TRBV5-6; j_gene: TRBJ1-2; d_gene: .; CDR3aa: CASSLVSSDYTF; CDR3nt: TGTGCCAGCAGCTTGGTTTCCAGCGACTACACCTTC
abundance: few; v_gene: TRBV5-1; j_gene: TRBJ2-7; d_gene: .; CDR3aa: CASSLLGDQGKAF; CDR3nt: TGCGCCAGCAGCTTGTTGGGGGACCAGGGGAAGGCCTTC